One sample yielded the 2 T cell receptor beta chains listed below, sequenced in a study of T-cell reconstitution after alpha-beta-depleted transplantation in children. Preparation of the TCRbeta library was carried out with unique molecular identifiers. TCRdb re-derived calls from the PCR reads in MiXCR, one entry per CDR3 protein. The sample contains hundreds of thousands of distinct CDR3 sequences, approximately 15% of which appear only once. The sequencing here drew on PBMCs from the stem cell graft donor, taken from the stem cell graft. These receptors originate from a human donor who donated a stem cell graft to a child with acute myeloid leukemia.

In this sample, this clonotype turned up many times. The chain joins TRBV5-1 to TRBJ2-5, with D possibly matching TRBD1 (6 bases). This CDR3 contains 18 residues. CDR1 SGHRS and CDR2 YFSETQ come from the germline V gene. The V end was cut by 0 bases, the J end by 0 bases, with 18 bases between. CDR3 in amino acids: CASSLATLGQGYQETQYF. In DNA form, the CDR3 reads TGCGCCAGCAGCTTGGCCACGCTAGGCCAGGGGTACCAAGAGACCCAGTACTTC.

This clonotype was seen a handful of times. This rearrangement joins TRBV4-3 to TRBJ2-7, with TRBD2 as a possible D gene (5 bases). The CDR3 runs 13 residues. Germline CDR1 LGHNA, CDR2 YSLEER. V lost 2 bases to trimming and J lost 2 bases, with 7 bases between them. The CDR3 here is CASSQSRAYEQYF. In DNA form, the CDR3 reads TGCGCCAGCAGCCAATCGAGGGCCTACGAGCAGTACTTC.